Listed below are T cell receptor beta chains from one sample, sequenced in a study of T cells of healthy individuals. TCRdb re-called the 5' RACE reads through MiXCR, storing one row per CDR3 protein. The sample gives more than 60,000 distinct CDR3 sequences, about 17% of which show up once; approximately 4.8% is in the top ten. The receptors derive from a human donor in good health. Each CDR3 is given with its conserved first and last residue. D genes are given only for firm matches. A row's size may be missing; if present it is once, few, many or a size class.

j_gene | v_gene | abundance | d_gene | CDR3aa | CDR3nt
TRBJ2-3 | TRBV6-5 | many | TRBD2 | CASSYSSGTGGPADTQYF | TGTGCCAGCAGTTACTCCTCGGGGACGGGGGGGCCCGCAGATACGCAGTATTTT
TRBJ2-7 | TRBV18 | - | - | CASSPSRGAASEQYF | TGTGCCAGCTCACCATCGAGGGGGGCCGCGTCCGAGCAGTACTTC
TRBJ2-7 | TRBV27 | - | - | CASTWALGYEQYF | TGTGCCAGCACTTGGGCCCTGGGTTACGAGCAGTACTTC
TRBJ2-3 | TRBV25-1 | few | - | CASSESGAGGTDTQYF | TGTGCCAGCAGTGAATCGGGGGCAGGGGGGACAGATACGCAGTATTTT
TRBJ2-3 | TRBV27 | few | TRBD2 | CASGLAGSTDTQYF | TGTGCCAGCGGATTAGCGGGGAGCACAGATACGCAGTATTTT
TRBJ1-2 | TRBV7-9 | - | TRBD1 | CASSLGQGQYGYTF | TGTGCCAGCAGCTTAGGACAGGGTCAATATGGCTACACCTTC
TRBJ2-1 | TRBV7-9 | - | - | CASRTDEDEQFF | TGTGCCAGCAGGACAGACGAGGATGAGCAGTTCTTC
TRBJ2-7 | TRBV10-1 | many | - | CAAGPNSYEQYF | TGCGCCGCGGGGCCTAACTCCTACGAGCAGTACTTC
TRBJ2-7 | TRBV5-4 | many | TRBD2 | CASSFGGSTYEQYF | TGTGCCAGCAGCTTCGGGGGGTCGACCTACGAGCAGTACTTC
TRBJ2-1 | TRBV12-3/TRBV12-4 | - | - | CASSLGRLQGEQFF | TGTGCCAGCAGTTTAGGGAGACTACAGGGTGAGCAGTTCTTC
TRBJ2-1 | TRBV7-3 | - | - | CASSFSPGSGFEQFF | TGTGCCAGCAGCTTTAGCCCGGGGTCGGGCTTTGAGCAGTTCTTC
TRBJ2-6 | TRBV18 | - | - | CASSPRQGLGSSSGANVLTF | TGTGCCAGCTCACCGAGGCAGGGGCTCGGTTCCTCCTCTGGGGCCAACGTCCTGACTTTC
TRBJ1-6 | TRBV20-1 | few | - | CSARRGIGSPLHF | TGCAGTGCGAGGCGGGGAATAGGTTCACCCCTCCACTTT
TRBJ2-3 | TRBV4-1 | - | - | CASSREGHSGPPQYF | TGCGCCAGCAGCCGAGAGGGACACAGCGGTCCTCCCCAGTATTTT
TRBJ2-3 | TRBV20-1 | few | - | CSARETPSDTQYF | TGCAGTGCTAGAGAGACCCCCTCCGATACGCAGTATTTT
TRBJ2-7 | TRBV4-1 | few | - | CASSRGLPTYEQYF | TGCGCCAGCAGTCGGGGACTTCCGACCTACGAGCAGTACTTC
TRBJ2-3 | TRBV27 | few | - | CASSNRPPTDTQYF | TGTGCCAGCAGTAACCGCCCCCCCACAGATACGCAGTATTTT
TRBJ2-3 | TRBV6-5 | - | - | CASGLGGTDTQYF | TGTGCCAGCGGACTCGGGGGCACAGATACGCAGTATTTT
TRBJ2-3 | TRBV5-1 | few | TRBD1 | CASSLAGQGIDTQYF | TGCGCCAGCAGCTTGGCGGGACAGGGAATCGATACGCAGTATTTT
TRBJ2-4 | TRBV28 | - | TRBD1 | CASSFQQQGGWYQYF | TGTGCCAGCAGTTTCCAACAACAGGGGGGTTGGTATCAGTACTTC
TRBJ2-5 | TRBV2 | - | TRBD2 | CATKGLAGGRETQYF | TGTGCCACCAAGGGACTAGCGGGAGGTCGGGAGACCCAGTACTTC
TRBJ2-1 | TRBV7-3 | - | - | CASSLSQYNEQFF | TGTGCCAGCAGCTTGAGTCAATACAATGAGCAGTTCTTC
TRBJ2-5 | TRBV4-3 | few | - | CASSQDRRTQYF | TGCGCCAGCAGCCAAGACAGGAGGACCCAGTACTTC